This record concerns one T cell receptor (beta chain) sequence. The protocol was immunoSEQ multiplex PCR, while the TCRdb copy is restricted to in-frame clones and leaves out a portion. Of roughly 70,000 clones in the sample, roughly four fifths were seen once. The data were taken from a study of OX40 agonist ivuxolimab in advanced cancers. The germline V gene has CDR1 SGHRS and CDR2 YFSETQ. This CDR3 has 16 residues. The germline V and J ends were trimmed by 2 bases and 0 bases, with 9 bases remaining between them. Source: CD4+ or CD8+ T cells sorted from blood, taken in a trial of the OX40 agonist ivuxolimab. The receptor was isolated from an adult with an advanced solid tumor such as melanoma, head and neck, liver or kidney cancer. The rearrangement joins TRBV5-1 to TRBJ2-6, with D unresolved. The CDR3 nucleotides are TGCGCCAGCAGCTTAATTTTAGCCTCTGGGGCCAACGTCCTGACTTTC. Translating gives CASSLILASGANVLTF.